These 29 T cell receptor beta chains originate from one sample sequenced in a study of T cells expressing NK-cell markers. One entry per CDR3 protein, without DNA, is what TCRdb gives after re-calling the 5' RACE reads. The sample features roughly 450,000 distinct CDR3 sequences, with more than 1.4% in its top ten. Input material: blood T cells: a sorted CD56 or NKG2C T cell subset, CD4+ or CD8+ T cells, or bulk PBMC T cells (not recorded which). Source of these receptors: a woman aged 45-60 years in good health.

The rearrangement uses TRBV20-1 and TRBJ2-2. Per germline, CDR1 DFQATT and CDR2 SNEGSKA (reference sequence). This CDR3 contains 15 residues. The CDR3 reads CSAREVQRTVGELFF.

V usage is TRBV7-2 and J usage is TRBJ2-1; the TCRdb call, TRBD2, lacks DNA for checking. CDR1 and CDR2 (germline): SGHTA, FQGNSA. This CDR3 contains 17 residues. CDR3 protein: CASSSPSSGRLYNEQFF.

The genes are TRBV12-3 or TRBV12-4 and TRBJ2-1; TCRdb selects TRBD2, and the lack of DNA leaves this call unchecked. The CDR3 totals 16 residues. The CDR3: CASSPLGTSGSNEQFF.

The V and J genes are TRBV30 and TRBJ2-2; checking the TCRdb D call of TRBD1 is not possible without DNA. Germline assignment: CDR1 GTSNPN and CDR2 SVGIG (reference sequence). The CDR3 is made up of 14 amino acids. CDR3: CAWTREWGTGELFF.

The V and J genes are TRBV27 and TRBJ1-4; the TRBD1 assignment by TCRdb is unverifiable without DNA. CDR1 and CDR2 from the germline V gene are MNHEY and SMNVEV (reference sequence). The CDR3 sequence is 15 residues long. The CDR3 here is CASSRRTGGLEKLFF.

The chain recombines TRBV20-1 with TRBJ2-7; without DNA, the TCRdb call of TRBD2 cannot be checked. From germline, CDR1 is DFQATT and CDR2 SNEGSKA (reference sequence). The CDR3 has 15 amino acids. CDR3 amino acids: CSARKPTSLPYEQYF.

This rearrangement joins TRBV20-1 to TRBJ2-3; no DNA is available, so the TRBD2 call from TCRdb remains unchecked. CDR1 is DFQATT and CDR2 is SNEGSKA in the germline V gene (reference sequence). The CDR3 covers 16 residues. CDR3: CSARDPPGLLTDTQYF.

This sequence joins TRBV12-3 or TRBV12-4 and TRBJ2-7; TCRdb gives TRBD2 as the D gene, but with no DNA this cannot be confirmed. This CDR3 region has 16 residues. CDR3 in amino acids: CASRPGLAGYSGEQYF.

Here the CDR3 reads CASSSNLGTSGINTQYF. The V call is TRBV5-1, the J call TRBJ2-3; TCRdb selects TRBD2, and the lack of DNA leaves this call unchecked. The length of the CDR3 is 17 residues. The germline V gene encodes CDR1 SGHRS and CDR2 YFSETQ. Variable domain in full (rest from reference TRBV5-1 and TRBJ2-3): KAGVTQTPRYLIKTRGQQVTLSCSPISGHRSVSWYQQTPGQGLQFLFEYFSETQRNKGNFPGRFSGRQFSNSRSEMNVSTLELGDSALYLCASSSNLGTSGINTQYFGPGTRLTVL.

J is TRBJ2-4 and V is TRBV18; checking the TCRdb D call of TRBD2 is not possible without DNA. The CDR3 runs to 17 residues. Germline lookup yields CDR1 KGHSH and CDR2 LQKENI. CDR3 sequence: CASSLQGGPPPGNIQYF.

V usage is TRBV20-1 and J usage is TRBJ2-5; TCRdb designates TRBD1, a call that cannot be tested without DNA. The CDR3 covers 12 residues. Germline-derived CDR1 and CDR2 are DFQATT and SNEGSKA (reference sequence). CDR3 protein: CSTRTGRETQYF.

The chain is built from TRBV7-8 and TRBJ2-1; TCRdb indicates TRBD1, and absent DNA this call remains unverified. CDR3 size: 15 residues. CDR1 SGHVS and CDR2 FQNEAQ come from the germline V gene. The CDR3 region is CASSPPPLLYNEQFF.

The chain combines TRBV7-6 with TRBJ2-3; lacking DNA, the TRBD1 call made by TCRdb goes unchecked. CDR3 length equals 19 residues. CDR1 and CDR2 from the germline V gene are SGHVS and FNYEAQ. This CDR3 is CASSDIPPGQGLRTDTQYF.

CDR3 sequence: CASSHTSAAFSYNEQFF. The chain uses TRBV27 and TRBJ2-1; TCRdb's D call, TRBD2, is unchecked because there is no DNA. The CDR3 consists of 17 residues. In germline, CDR1 is MNHEY, CDR2 SMNVEV (reference sequence).

This chain connects TRBV6-4 to TRBJ2-1; TCRdb's D call, TRBD2, is unchecked because there is no DNA. Germline V gene lookup returns CDR1 MRHNA and CDR2 SNTAGT. CDR3 size: 18 residues. The chain's CDR3 is CASSALRVKRYSYNEQFF.

The chain carries TRBV7-6 and TRBJ2-7; without DNA, the TCRdb call of TRBD2 cannot be checked. Germline assignment: CDR1 SGHVS and CDR2 FNYEAQ. CDR3 size: 15 residues. CDR3 residues: CASTRTSDLSYEQYF.

V gene TRBV12-3 or TRBV12-4 combines with J gene TRBJ1-2. The CDR3 length is 13 residues. CDR3 protein: CASSGLGSYGYTF.

CDR3 protein: CSARDPIRQGPWEKLFF. The chain recombines TRBV20-1 with TRBJ1-4; TCRdb's D gene call, TRBD1, goes unchecked for lack of DNA. The CDR3 loop spans 17 amino acids. The V gene's germline CDR1 is DFQATT and CDR2 SNEGSKA (reference sequence).

This sequence joins TRBV20-1 and TRBJ2-3; lacking DNA, the TRBD2 call made by TCRdb goes unchecked. Germline-derived CDR1 and CDR2 are DFQATT and SNEGSKA (reference sequence). The CDR3 is made up of 19 amino acids. This CDR3 is CSAAPGLAGVLSSTDTQYF.

CDR3 region: CASSDHLLSGRAGNVEQFF. The chain carries TRBV6-1 and TRBJ2-1; the D gene TCRdb calls, TRBD2, cannot be checked with no DNA. From germline, CDR1 is MNHNS and CDR2 SASEGT. The CDR3 covers 19 residues.

The J gene is TRBJ1-3, the V gene TRBV25-1; TCRdb returns TRBD1, unconfirmable since there is no DNA. This CDR3 spans 16 amino acids. In germline, CDR1 is MGHDK, CDR2 SYGVNS. CDR3 loop: CASSQWGESSGNTIYF.

The J gene is TRBJ2-2, the V gene TRBV20-1; no DNA is available, so the TRBD1 call from TCRdb remains unchecked. The germline V gene has CDR1 DFQATT and CDR2 SNEGSKA (reference sequence). The CDR3 extends over 15 amino acids. The CDR3 sequence is CSAFSGGINTGELFF.

The chain combines TRBV6-6 with TRBJ1-4; there is no DNA to check the TCRdb D call of TRBD1. The length of the CDR3 is 15 residues. Looked up from germline, CDR1 is MNHNY and CDR2 is SVGAGI (reference sequence). CDR3 region: CASSGTGTGVWKLFF.

The V and J genes are TRBV12-3 or TRBV12-4 and TRBJ1-2; without DNA, the TCRdb call of TRBD1 cannot be checked. CDR3 length: 14 amino acids. CDR3 sequence: CASSFGRADYGYTF.

The chain combines TRBV27 with TRBJ2-1; absent DNA, TCRdb's TRBD1 call cannot be checked. The CDR3 is made up of 14 amino acids. Germline CDR1 reads MNHEY; CDR2 reads SMNVEV (reference sequence). The CDR3 loop is CASTPPDRVDEQFF.

This chain connects TRBV4-1 to TRBJ1-2; the D gene TCRdb calls, TRBD1, cannot be checked with no DNA. CDR3 length: 15 residues. The germline CDR1 and CDR2 sequences are MGHRA and YSYEKL. The CDR3 loop reads CASSQVSGTPYGYTF.

The V and J genes are TRBV11-3 and TRBJ2-7; TCRdb lists TRBD1, though no DNA is available to test this call. Germline V gene data show CDR1 as SGHNT and CDR2 as YENEEA. This CDR3 is built from 16 residues. CDR3 in amino acids: CASSPFGTGSRYEQYF.

This chain connects TRBV5-1 to TRBJ1-2. This CDR3 is 12 amino acids long. Germline CDR1 is SGHRS and CDR2 is YFSETQ. The CDR3 sequence: CASSMDRFGYTF.

By frequency, this clonotype registers medium-sized. The J gene is TRBJ2-3, the V gene TRBV5-1; TCRdb gives TRBD2 as the D gene, but with no DNA this cannot be confirmed. The CDR3 sequence is 16 residues long. Germline V gene sequence: CDR1 SGHRS, CDR2 YFSETQ. CDR3 protein: CASTGGGRAGADTQYF.